What follows is one T cell receptor beta chain and its context. This clone's antigen is unknown. Germline and junction disagree at one end, which may indicate a read error. CDR1 SQVTM and CDR2 ANQGSEA are derived from the germline V gene. Measured from the cysteine to the phenylalanine, the CDR3 is 15 residues long. Here the CDR3 DNA is all that survives: 45 bases in frame from base 1. Library creation used 5' RACE. The instrument given in TCRdb is Illumina HiSeq 2500. A second PCR of about 6 to 11 cycles was run with a J-beta primer mix and a sample-barcoded 5' primer. A unique molecular identifier was introduced onto each TCR beta cDNA molecule by a template-switch 5' adaptor carrying 12 random nucleotides. Each sample yielded at least 3 million CDR3-containing paired-end reads. First-strand cDNA synthesis was performed from all RNA using the Mint cDNA synthesis kit, with priming by a TRBC-specific oligonucleotide. Following uracil-DNA glycosylase treatment, a first 18-cycle PCR with universal primers M1SS and BC2_uni_R was performed on all cDNA. Per the source publication's procedure: For normalization, 1 million high-quality reads were randomly selected from each sample, with every read carrying a distinct molecular identifier. Instead of being binned into consensus sequences, reads with shared molecular identifiers were discarded. MiTCR, with a Q25 quality threshold and the strictest error-elimination algorithm, was used for CDR3 identification, clonotype clustering and error correction. A nonparametric unseen species model with Euler transformation was used to estimate a lower bound on total TCR beta diversity. TCRdb cleaned the public reads at Q25 with fastp, built clones with MiXCR and kept in-frame beta chains. Every CDR3 protein is listed once, alongside the most common genes and DNA of its rows. The V and J calls reflect TCRdb's pipeline rather than the authors' work. The sample table contains hundreds of thousands of distinct CDR3 sequences; only one count was recorded for about 61% of them. 20% to 30% of the sample rests with the top ten.

The donors were about 40 Caucasian individuals from Russia, aged 6 to 90 years, who were systemically healthy. Approximately 10 milliliters of peripheral blood were collected from each donor into EDTA-treated Vacutainer tubes. Ficoll-Paque density-gradient centrifugation was used to isolate PBMCs, with at least 7 million per sample. Total RNA, at least 6 micrograms per sample, was extracted from PBMCs with Trizol reagent. The percentages of naive CD45RAhigh/CD27high T cells were determined by flow cytometry on a PBMC aliquot from every donor. The entry originates in a study of blood T cells in healthy people across ages (dated by TCRdb to the mid-2010s). Background for the entire study: In model experiments, template switching captured roughly one uniquely barcoded TCR beta cDNA molecule for every two T cells. To track age-related changes in TCR beta repertoire diversity, the study relied on deep sequencing normalized with unique cDNA molecular identifiers. Four age groups were formed from the donors: young (average approximately 15 years), middle-aged (just under 40), aged (roughly 58) and long-lived (82). To avoid experimental bias, donors of different ages were randomly spread across the sequencing lanes. For two donors (one aged 18 to 29 and one aged 80 or older), the study analyzed two additional independent replicas of 1 million unique cDNA reads from the same blood draw. Study-wide findings and limitations: Compared with the aged group, more naive CD4+ T cells, fewer expanded clones and increased TCR diversity were shown by the long-lived group, suggesting age selection. Observed TCR beta diversity per million T cells fell roughly linearly with age, and a significant reduction was already apparent by age around 39. Since profiling was done on bulk unsorted PBMCs, naive and antigen-experienced compartments could not be conclusively compared. Estimates of total diversity based on one million sequenced T cells were regarded as lower bounds and as underestimates. Donor CMV infection status was unknown, potentially confounding age-related changes in expanded clonotypes. There was a strong correlation between observed TCR beta diversity and the percentage of naive T cells measured by flow cytometry.

Recombination joined TRBV29-1 with TRBJ1-2; a confident D gene designation cannot be given. This clonotype originated in a man between 35 and 55 years old in good health. The sequenced material came from blood. The CDR3 here reads CSVEGGQALNYGYTF. The DNA sequence is TGTAGCGTTGAAGGAGGCCAGGCCCTTAACTATGGCTACACCTTC.